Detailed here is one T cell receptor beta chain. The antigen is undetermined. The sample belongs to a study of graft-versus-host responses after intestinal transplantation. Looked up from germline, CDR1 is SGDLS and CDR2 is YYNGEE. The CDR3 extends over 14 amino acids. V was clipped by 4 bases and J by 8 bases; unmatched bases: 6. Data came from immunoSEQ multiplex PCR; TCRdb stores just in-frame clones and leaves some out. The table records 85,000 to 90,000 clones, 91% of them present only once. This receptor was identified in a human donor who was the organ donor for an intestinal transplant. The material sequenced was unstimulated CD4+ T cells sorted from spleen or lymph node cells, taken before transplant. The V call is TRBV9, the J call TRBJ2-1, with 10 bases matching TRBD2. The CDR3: CASSHSGTSDEQFF. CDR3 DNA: TGTGCCAGCAGCCATTCCGGGACTAGCGATGAGCAGTTCTTC.